This T cell receptor beta chain appears in the sequencing data of a study of identical twins. Unique molecular identifiers were in the cDNA, with template-switch universal primer binding. From the 5' RACE reads, TCRdb called clonotypes with MiXCR, one entry per CDR3 protein. The table shows about 730,000 distinct CDR3 sequences, with about 20% occurring only once. Trimming cost V 3 bases and J 7 bases; bases outside gene matches: 5. This CDR3 has 13 amino acids. Germline V gene data show CDR1 as SEHNR and CDR2 as FQNEAQ (reference sequence). Many counts were recorded for this clonotype. These sequences were also reported in another study, on T cells expressing NK-cell markers.

This receptor was identified in a woman between 18 and 29 years old in good health. The V gene is TRBV7-9, the J gene TRBJ1-1; 7 nucleotides match TRBD1. The sequenced sample was PBMCs. The CDR3 DNA is TGTGCCAGCAGCTTCCGACAGGGTGTTGAAGCTTTCTTT. Its translation is CASSFRQGVEAFF. Full variable domain (remainder filled in from reference TRBV7-9 and TRBJ1-1): DTGVSQNPRHKITKRGQNVTFRCDPISEHNRLYWYRQTLGQGPEFLTYFQNEAQLEKSRLLSDRFSAERPKGSFSTLEIQRTEQGDSAMYLCASSFRQGVEAFFGQGTRLTVV.